This paragraph covers one T cell receptor beta chain sequence. Its target is not known. This sample stems from a study of graft-versus-host responses after intestinal transplantation. Turning to the study itself: Multivisceral, liver-intestinal, or isolated intestinal transplants were received by the recipients. Tacrolimus plus steroids were given to all recipients for about three years, preceded by anti-thymocyte globulin induction.

V gave up 8 bases and J gave up 9 bases; unmatched junction bases: 8. This CDR3 is built from 14 residues. Germline loops: CDR1 SNHLY, CDR2 FYNNEI. The data were produced by immunoSEQ multiplex PCR, yet TCRdb's version contains in-frame clones alone and is incomplete. The table records more than 65,000 clones, nearly 85% of them present only once. General study points: Recipient marrow showed GvH clones, some seen first in ileum or blood.

The clonotype comes from a human donor who was the organ donor for an intestinal transplant. The starting material was unstimulated CD4+ T cells sorted from spleen or lymph node cells, obtained before transplant. The rearrangement joins TRBV2 to TRBJ1-6; TRBD1 aligns across 9 bases. CDR3 sequence reads: CASHTGTGLSPLHF. DNA of the CDR3: TGTGCCAGCCATACCGGGACAGGGCTTTCACCCCTCCACTTT.